This T cell receptor (beta chain) came from a study of CD8+CD57+ T cells in acquired aplastic anemia. Study conclusions and caveats: Over 25 CD8+ CDR3 sequences occurred in both the patients and the controls.

TCR beta VDJ and CDR3 profiles were obtained from a genomic DNA template. TCRdb redid the calling of the reads with MiXCR, one entry per CDR3 protein. The data show a few hundred thousand distinct CDR3 sequences, roughly 50% seen once. Whoever was chosen for sequencing had shown CD8+CD57+ cell expansion by flow cytometry. Blood samples were obtained from patients who had received no prior therapy. This clonotype was observed many times. Its specificity is unknown. Germline CDR1 and CDR2: SGHVS and FQNEAQ. The CDR3 has 16 amino acids. V was clipped by 6 bases and J by 7 bases; unmatched bases: 14. The sample was sorted CD4+, CD8+, or CD8+CD57+ T cells (not recorded which) from PBMCs. The sequence was collected from a human donor with aplastic anemia. The chain is built from TRBV7-8 and TRBJ2-2; 7 bases align to TRBD2. The CDR3 coding sequence is TGTGCCAGCAGTGAAACGGGGGGAGGTAGTGGCGGGGAGCTGTTTTTT. Its protein product is CASSETGGGSGGELFF.